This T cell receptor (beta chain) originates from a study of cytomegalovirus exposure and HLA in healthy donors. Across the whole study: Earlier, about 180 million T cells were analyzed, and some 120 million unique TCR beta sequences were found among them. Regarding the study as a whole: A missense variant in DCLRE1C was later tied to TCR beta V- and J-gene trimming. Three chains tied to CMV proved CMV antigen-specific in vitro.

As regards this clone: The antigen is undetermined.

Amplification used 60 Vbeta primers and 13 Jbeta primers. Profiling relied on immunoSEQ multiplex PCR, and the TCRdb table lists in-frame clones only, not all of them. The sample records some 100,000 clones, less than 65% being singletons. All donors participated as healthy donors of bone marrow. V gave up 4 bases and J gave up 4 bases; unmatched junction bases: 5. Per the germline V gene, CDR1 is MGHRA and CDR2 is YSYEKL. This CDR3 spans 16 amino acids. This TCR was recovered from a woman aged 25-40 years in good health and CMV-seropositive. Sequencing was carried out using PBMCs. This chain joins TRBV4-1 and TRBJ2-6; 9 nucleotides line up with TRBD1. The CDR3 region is CASSPSGQGGANVLTF. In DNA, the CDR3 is TGCGCCAGCAGCCCTTCAGGACAGGGGGGGGCCAACGTCCTGACTTTC.